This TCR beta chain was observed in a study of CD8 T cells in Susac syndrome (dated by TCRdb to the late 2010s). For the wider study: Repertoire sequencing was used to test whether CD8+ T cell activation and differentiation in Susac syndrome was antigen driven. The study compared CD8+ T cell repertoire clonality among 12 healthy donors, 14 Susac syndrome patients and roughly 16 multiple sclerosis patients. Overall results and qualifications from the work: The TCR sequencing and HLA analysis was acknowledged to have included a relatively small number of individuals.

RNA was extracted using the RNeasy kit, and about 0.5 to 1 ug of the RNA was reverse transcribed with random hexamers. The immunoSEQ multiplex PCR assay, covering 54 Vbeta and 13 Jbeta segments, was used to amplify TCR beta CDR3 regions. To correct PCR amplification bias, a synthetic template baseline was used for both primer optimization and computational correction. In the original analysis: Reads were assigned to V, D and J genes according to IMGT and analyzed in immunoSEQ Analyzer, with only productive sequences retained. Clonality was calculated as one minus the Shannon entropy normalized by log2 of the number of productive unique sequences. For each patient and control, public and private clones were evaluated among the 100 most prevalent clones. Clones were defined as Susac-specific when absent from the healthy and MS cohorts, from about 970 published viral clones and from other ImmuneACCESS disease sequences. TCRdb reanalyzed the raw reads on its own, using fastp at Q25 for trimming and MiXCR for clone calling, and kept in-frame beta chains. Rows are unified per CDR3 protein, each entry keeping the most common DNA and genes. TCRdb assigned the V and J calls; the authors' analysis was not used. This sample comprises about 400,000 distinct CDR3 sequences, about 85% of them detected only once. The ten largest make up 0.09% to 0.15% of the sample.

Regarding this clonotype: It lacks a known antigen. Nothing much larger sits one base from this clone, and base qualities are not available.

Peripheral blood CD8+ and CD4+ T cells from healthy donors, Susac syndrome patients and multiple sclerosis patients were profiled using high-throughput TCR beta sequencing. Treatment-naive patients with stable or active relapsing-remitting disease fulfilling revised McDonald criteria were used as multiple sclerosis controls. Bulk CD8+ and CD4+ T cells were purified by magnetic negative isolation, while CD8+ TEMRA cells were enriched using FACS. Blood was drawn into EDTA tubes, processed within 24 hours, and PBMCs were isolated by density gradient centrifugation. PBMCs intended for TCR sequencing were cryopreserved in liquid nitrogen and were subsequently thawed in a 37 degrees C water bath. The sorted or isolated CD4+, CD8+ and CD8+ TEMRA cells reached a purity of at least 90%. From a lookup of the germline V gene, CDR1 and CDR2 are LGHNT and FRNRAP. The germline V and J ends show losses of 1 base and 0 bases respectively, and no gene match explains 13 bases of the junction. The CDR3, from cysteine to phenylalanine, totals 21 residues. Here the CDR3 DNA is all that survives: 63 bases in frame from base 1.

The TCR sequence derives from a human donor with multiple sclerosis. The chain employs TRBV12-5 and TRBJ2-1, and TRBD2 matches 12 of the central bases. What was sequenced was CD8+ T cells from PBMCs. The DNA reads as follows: TGTGCTAGTGGTTTGGCAGCCCACCCAGGACTAGCGGGGTACTCCTACAATGAGCAGTTCTTC. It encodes CASGLAAHPGLAGYSYNEQFF.